Listed below are T cell receptor beta chains from one sample, sequenced in a study of blood T cell repertoires in COVID-19. Produced via immunoSEQ multiplex PCR; TCRdb's table is partial and in-frame only. This repertoire shows about 350,000 clones, about 90% found once; its top ten account for about 2.7%. The sequencing sample was made of PBMCs or T cells enriched from blood (not recorded which). All receptors derive from a woman aged 25-40 years who had recovered from COVID-19. CDR3s include the opening cysteine and the closing phenylalanine or tryptophan. The order of the fields is J gene, CDR3 length, V gene, CDR3 protein.

j_gene: TRBJ2-1; len: 15; v_gene: TRBV13; CDR3aa: CASSVNINRDNEQFF
j_gene: TRBJ2-1; len: 14; v_gene: TRBV19; CDR3aa: CASSIRTGWNEQFF
j_gene: TRBJ2-2; len: 15; v_gene: TRBV18; CDR3aa: CASSPGGAYTGELFF
j_gene: TRBJ2-1; len: 14; v_gene: TRBV5-8; CDR3aa: CASSLVAEYNEQFF
j_gene: TRBJ2-7; len: 14; v_gene: TRBV18; CDR3aa: CASSPRQGGDEQYF
j_gene: TRBJ2-7; len: 14; v_gene: TRBV28; CDR3aa: CASSPTGASYEQYF
j_gene: TRBJ2-1; len: 14; v_gene: TRBV5-1; CDR3aa: CASSFQTGYNEQFF
j_gene: TRBJ1-2; len: 17; v_gene: TRBV4-2; CDR3aa: CASSQDPPGGTHYGYTF
j_gene: TRBJ1-5; len: 15; v_gene: TRBV30; CDR3aa: CAWSVQPGYVQPQHF
j_gene: TRBJ1-6; len: 14; v_gene: TRBV7-3; CDR3aa: CASSRTGENSPLHF
j_gene: TRBJ1-3; len: 15; v_gene: TRBV19; CDR3aa: CASSIGRTSGNTIYF
j_gene: TRBJ1-5; len: 16; v_gene: TRBV7-9; CDR3aa: CASSLSSRVGNQPQHF
j_gene: TRBJ1-1; len: 13; v_gene: TRBV12-3/TRBV12-4; CDR3aa: CASGTGQNTEAFF
j_gene: TRBJ1-1; len: 15; v_gene: TRBV5-8; CDR3aa: CASSSEERSRTEAFF
j_gene: TRBJ2-1; len: 14; v_gene: TRBV7-9; CDR3aa: CASRMTSGDNEQFF
j_gene: TRBJ2-1; len: 12; v_gene: TRBV6-5; CDR3aa: CATITEYNEQFF
j_gene: TRBJ1-2; len: 17; v_gene: TRBV7-2; CDR3aa: CASSPGTGEGYYYGYTF